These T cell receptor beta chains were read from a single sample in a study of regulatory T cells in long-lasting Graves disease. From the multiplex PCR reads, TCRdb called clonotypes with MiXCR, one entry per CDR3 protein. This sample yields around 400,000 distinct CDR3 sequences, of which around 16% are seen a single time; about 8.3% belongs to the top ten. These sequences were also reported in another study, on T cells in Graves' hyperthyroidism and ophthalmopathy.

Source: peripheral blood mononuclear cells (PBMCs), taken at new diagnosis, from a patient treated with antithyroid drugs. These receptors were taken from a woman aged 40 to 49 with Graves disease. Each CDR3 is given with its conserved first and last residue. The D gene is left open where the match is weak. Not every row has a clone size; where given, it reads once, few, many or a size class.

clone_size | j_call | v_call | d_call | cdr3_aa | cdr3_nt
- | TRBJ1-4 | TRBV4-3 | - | CASSQEGEGTEKLFF | TGCGCCAGCAGCCAAGAAGGGGAGGGGACGGAAAAACTGTTTTTT
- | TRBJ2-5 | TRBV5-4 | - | CASSLGARRGTQYF | TGTGCCAGCAGCTTGGGGGCCCGGAGGGGGACCCAGTACTTC
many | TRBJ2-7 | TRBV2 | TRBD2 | CASSAPEGLAGDYEQYF | TGTGCCAGCAGTGCCCCTGAGGGATTAGCGGGGGACTACGAGCAGTACTTC
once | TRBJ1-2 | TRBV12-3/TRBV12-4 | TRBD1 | CASSPGTGGANGYTF | TGTGCCAGCAGTCCCGGGACAGGGGGCGCAAATGGCTACACCTTC
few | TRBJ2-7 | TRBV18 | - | CASSLMTNRDLYEQYF | TGTGCCAGCTCACTCATGACCAACAGGGATCTATACGAGCAGTACTTC
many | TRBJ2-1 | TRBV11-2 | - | CASSPSLAEQFF | TGTGCCAGCAGCCCCTCCTTAGCTGAGCAGTTCTTC
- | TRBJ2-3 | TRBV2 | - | CASSHPRDSRTDTQYF | TGCGCCAGCAGCCATCCCAGGGACTCCCGCACAGATACGCAGTATTTT
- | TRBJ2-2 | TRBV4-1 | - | CASSQRAVGGPTNTGELFF | TGCGCCAGCAGCCAAAGGGCAGTCGGGGGCCCCACGAACACCGGGGAGCTGTTTTTT
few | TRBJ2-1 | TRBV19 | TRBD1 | CASRAGTGYGNEQFF | TGTGCCAGTAGGGCCGGGACAGGGTATGGCAATGAGCAGTTCTTC
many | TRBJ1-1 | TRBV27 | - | CASRPSDSSEAFF | TGTGCCAGCAGACCATCCGACAGTAGTGAAGCTTTCTTT
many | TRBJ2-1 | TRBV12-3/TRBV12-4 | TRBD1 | CASSFGQGGDEQFF | TGTGCCAGCAGTTTTGGACAGGGGGGGGATGAGCAGTTCTTC
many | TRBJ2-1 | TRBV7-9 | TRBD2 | CASNLSGLAGWNEQFF | TGTGCCAGCAACCTCAGTGGACTAGCGGGTTGGAATGAGCAGTTCTTC
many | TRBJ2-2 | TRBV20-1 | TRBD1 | CSARRTGGSGELFF | TGCAGTGCTAGACGGACAGGGGGGTCCGGGGAGCTGTTTTTT
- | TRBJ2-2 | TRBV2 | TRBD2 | CASSGGTRDTGELFF | TGTGCCAGCAGTGGTGGGACTAGGGACACCGGGGAGCTGTTTTTT
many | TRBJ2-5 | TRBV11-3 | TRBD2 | CASSKGLAGVRETQYF | TGTGCCAGCAGCAAGGGACTAGCGGGAGTCAGAGAGACCCAGTACTTC
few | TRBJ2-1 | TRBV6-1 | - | CASSDGGEQFF | TGTGCCAGCAGCGACGGAGGGGAGCAGTTCTTC
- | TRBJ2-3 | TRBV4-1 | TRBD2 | CASRERESADTQYF | TGCGCCAGCAGAGAGCGGGAGTCGGCGGATACGCAGTATTTT
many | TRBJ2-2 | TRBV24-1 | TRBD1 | CATSDWTGSRTGELFF | TGTGCCACCAGTGATTGGACAGGGAGTCGCACCGGGGAGCTGTTTTTT
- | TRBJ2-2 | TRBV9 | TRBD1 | CASSGPRDRGSAGELFF | TGTGCCAGCAGCGGCCCTAGGGACAGGGGGTCGGCCGGGGAGCTGTTTTTT
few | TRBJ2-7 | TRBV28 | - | CASKFNEQYF | TGTGCCAGCAAGTTTAACGAGCAGTACTTC
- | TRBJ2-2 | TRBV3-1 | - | CASSNGWDTGELFF | TGTGCCAGCAGCAACGGATGGGATACCGGGGAGCTGTTTTTT
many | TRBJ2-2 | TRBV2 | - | CAIPRSPSLGTGELFF | TGTGCCATCCCAAGATCCCCCTCATTGGGAACCGGGGAGCTGTTTTTT
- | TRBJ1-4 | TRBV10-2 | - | CASRPGATNEKLFF | TGCGCCAGCAGGCCAGGGGCAACTAATGAAAAACTGTTTTTT
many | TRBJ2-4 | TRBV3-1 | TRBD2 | CASKLAGGPLDIQYF | TGTGCCAGCAAGCTAGCGGGAGGGCCTCTAGACATTCAGTACTTC
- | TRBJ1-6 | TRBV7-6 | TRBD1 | CASSPADRGSPLHF | TGTGCCAGCAGCCCCGCGGACAGGGGGTCACCCCTCCACTTT
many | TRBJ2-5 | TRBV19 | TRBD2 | CASSMPGTSGIETQYF | TGTGCCAGTAGTATGCCCGGGACTAGCGGGATAGAGACCCAGTACTTC
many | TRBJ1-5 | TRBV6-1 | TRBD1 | CASSEAPGGNYQPQHF | TGTGCCAGCAGTGAAGCCCCAGGGGGCAATTATCAGCCCCAGCATTTT
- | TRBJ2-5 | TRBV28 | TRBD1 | CASSTWTGQETQYF | TGTGCCAGCAGTACATGGACAGGACAAGAGACCCAGTACTTC
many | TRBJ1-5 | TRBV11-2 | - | CASSPGGRNQPQHF | TGTGCCAGCAGCCCCGGAGGCCGCAATCAGCCCCAGCATTTT
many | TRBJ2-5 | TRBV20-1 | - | CSARGAGIRGETQYF | TGCAGTGCTAGAGGTGCCGGGATTCGCGGAGAGACCCAGTACTTC
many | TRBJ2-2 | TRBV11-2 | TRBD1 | CASSPGTGDTYTGELFF | TGTGCCAGCAGCCCAGGGACAGGCGATACTTACACCGGGGAGCTGTTTTTT
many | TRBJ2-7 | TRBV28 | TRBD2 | CASSFWLAGVSFYEQYF | TGTGCCAGCAGTTTCTGGCTAGCGGGAGTATCTTTCTACGAGCAGTACTTC
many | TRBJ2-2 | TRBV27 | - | CASTFIGGPTNTGELFF | TGTGCCAGCACCTTTATCGGGGGCCCCACGAACACCGGGGAGCTGTTTTTT
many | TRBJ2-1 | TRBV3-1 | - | CASSQVSRGEQFF | TGTGCCAGCAGCCAAGTCTCCCGAGGTGAGCAGTTCTTC
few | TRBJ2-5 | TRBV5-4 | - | CASSPAKGGETQYF | TGTGCCAGCAGCCCGGCCAAAGGGGGAGAGACCCAGTACTTC
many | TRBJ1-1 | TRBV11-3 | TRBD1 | CASSTGDTEAFF | TGTGCCAGCAGCACAGGGGACACTGAAGCTTTCTTT
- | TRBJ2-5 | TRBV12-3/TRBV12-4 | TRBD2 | CASNPGLAGTETQYF | TGTGCCAGCAACCCGGGACTAGCGGGTACAGAGACCCAGTACTTC
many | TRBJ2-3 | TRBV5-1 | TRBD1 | CASSSQGSLDTQYF | TGCGCCAGCAGCTCACAGGGGTCCCTTGATACGCAGTATTTT
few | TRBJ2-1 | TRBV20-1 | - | CSARLGSSTNNEQFF | TGCAGTGCTAGATTGGGGAGCTCCACAAACAATGAGCAGTTCTTC
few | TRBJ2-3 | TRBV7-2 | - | CASSPRKYTDTQYF | TGTGCCAGCAGCCCCAGGAAGTACACAGATACGCAGTATTTT
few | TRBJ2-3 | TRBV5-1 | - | CASRPSFDSDTQYF | TGCGCCAGCAGGCCTAGCTTTGACTCAGATACGCAGTATTTT